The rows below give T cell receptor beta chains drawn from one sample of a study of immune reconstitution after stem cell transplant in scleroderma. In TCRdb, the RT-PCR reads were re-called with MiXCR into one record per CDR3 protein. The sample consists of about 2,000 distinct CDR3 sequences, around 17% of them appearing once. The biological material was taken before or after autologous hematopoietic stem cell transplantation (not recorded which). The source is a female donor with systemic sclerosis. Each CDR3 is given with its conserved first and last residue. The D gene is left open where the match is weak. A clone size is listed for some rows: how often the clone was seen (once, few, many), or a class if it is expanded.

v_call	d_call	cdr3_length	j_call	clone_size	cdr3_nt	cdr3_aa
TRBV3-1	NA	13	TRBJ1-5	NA	TGTGCCAGCAGCCCTGATGCCAATCAGCCCCAGCATTTT	CASSPDANQPQHF
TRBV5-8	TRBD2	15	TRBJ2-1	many	TGTGCCAGCAGCTCGGGACTAGCGGGAGGGAATGAGCAGTTCTTC	CASSSGLAGGNEQFF
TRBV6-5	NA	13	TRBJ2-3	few	TGTGCCAGCAGTTACGACTTCAAGAATACGCAGTATTTT	CASSYDFKNTQYF
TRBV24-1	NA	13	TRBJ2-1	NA	TGTGCCACCAGTGATCCCCTAGTGATTGAGCAGTTCTTC	CATSDPLVIEQFF
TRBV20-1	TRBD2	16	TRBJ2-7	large	TGCAGTGCTACCAGGGAAGGCGGGAGGGCCCTCGGCGAGCAGTACTTC	CSATREGGRALGEQYF
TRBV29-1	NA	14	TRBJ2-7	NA	TGCAGCGTTGAGGGGTCCGGGTCCAACTACGAGCAGTACTTC	CSVEGSGSNYEQYF
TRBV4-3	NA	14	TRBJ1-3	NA	TGCGCCAGCAGCCAAGGGAAATACGGAAACACCATATATTTT	CASSQGKYGNTIYF
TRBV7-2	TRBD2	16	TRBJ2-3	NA	TGTGCCAGCAGCTTAAGGTTTCGGGAGGCCCTCGATACGCAGTATTTT	CASSLRFREALDTQYF
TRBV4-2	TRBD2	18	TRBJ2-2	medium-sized	TGTGCCAGCAGCCAAGAGGGACTAGCGGGAGGAAATATCGGGGAGCTGTTTTTT	CASSQEGLAGGNIGELFF
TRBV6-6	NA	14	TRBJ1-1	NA	TGTGCCAGCAGGGGGGCCGAGTTGAACACTGAAGCTTTCTTT	CASRGAELNTEAFF